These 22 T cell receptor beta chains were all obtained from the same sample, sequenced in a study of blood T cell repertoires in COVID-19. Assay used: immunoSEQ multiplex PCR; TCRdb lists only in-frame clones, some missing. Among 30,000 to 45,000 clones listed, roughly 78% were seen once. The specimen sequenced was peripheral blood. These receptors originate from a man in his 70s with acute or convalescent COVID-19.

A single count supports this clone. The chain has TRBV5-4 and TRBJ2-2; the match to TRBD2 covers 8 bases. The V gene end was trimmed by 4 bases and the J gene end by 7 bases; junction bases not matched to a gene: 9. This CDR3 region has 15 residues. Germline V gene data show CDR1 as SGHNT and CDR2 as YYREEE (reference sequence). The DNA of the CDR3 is TGTGCCAGCAGCCTGGCTAGCGGGTATGACGGGGAGCTGTTTTTT. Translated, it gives CASSLASGYDGELFF. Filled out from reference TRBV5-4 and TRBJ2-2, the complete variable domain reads ETGVTQSPTHLIKTRGQQVTLRCSSQSGHNTVSWYQQALGQGPQFIFQYYREEENGRGNFPPRFSGLQFPNYSSELNVNALELDDSALYLCASSLASGYDGELFFGEGSRLTVL.

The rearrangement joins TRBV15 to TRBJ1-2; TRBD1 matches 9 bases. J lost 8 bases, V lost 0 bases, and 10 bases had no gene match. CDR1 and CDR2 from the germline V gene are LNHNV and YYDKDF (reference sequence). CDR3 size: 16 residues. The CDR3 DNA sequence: TGTGCCACCAGCAGAGATCGAAAGGGACAGGGCGGCGGCTACACCTTC. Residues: CATSRDRKGQGGGYTF.

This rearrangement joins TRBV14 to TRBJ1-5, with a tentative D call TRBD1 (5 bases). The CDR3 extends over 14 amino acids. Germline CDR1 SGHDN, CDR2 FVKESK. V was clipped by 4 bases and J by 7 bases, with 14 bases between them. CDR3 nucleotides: TGTGCCAGCAGCCCAGGGATACCCGGACAGCCCCAGCATTTT. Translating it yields CASSPGIPGQPQHF.

CDR3 nucleotide sequence: TGTGCCAGCAGCTCAAGACAGGGGGTCCACGAGCAGTACTTC. Its protein is CASSSRQGVHEQYF. The chain is built from TRBV7-9 and TRBJ2-7, with 9 bases identical to TRBD1. The germline V gene encodes CDR1 SEHNR and CDR2 FQNEAQ (reference sequence). The CDR3 totals 14 residues. The V gene end was trimmed by 4 bases and the J gene end by 5 bases; junction bases not matched to a gene: 6.

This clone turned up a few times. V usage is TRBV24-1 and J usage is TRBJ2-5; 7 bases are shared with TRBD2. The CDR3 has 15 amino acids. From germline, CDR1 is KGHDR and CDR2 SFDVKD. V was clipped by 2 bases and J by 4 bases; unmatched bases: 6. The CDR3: CATSDYTSARETQYF. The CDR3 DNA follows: TGTGCCACCAGTGATTACACTAGCGCCCGAGAGACCCAGTACTTC.

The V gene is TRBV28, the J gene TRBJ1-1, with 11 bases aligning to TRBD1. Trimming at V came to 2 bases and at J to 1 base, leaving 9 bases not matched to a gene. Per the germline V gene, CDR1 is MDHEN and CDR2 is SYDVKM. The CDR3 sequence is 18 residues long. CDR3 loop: CASSLPPWTGGSNTEAFF. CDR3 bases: TGTGCCAGCAGTTTACCTCCCTGGACAGGGGGCTCGAACACTGAAGCTTTCTTT.

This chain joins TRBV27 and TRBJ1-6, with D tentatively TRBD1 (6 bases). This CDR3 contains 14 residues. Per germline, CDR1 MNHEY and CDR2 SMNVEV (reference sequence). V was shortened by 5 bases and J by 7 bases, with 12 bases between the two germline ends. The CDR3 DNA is TGTGCCAGCAGTATCGGGACACCGAATTCACCCCTCCACTTT. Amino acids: CASSIGTPNSPLHF.

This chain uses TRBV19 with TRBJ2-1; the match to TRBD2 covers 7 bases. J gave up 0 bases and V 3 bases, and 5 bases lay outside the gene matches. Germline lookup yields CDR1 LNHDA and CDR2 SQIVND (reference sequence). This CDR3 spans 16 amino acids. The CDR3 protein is CASSMGLSFSYNEQFF. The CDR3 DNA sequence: TGTGCCAGTAGTATGGGACTATCTTTCTCCTACAATGAGCAGTTCTTC.

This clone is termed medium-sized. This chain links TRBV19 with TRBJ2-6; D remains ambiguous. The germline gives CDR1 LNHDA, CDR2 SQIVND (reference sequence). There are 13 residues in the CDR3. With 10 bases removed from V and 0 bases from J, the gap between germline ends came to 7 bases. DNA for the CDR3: TGTGCCACCTCCCTCTCTGGGGCCAACGTCCTGACTTTC. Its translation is CATSLSGANVLTF.

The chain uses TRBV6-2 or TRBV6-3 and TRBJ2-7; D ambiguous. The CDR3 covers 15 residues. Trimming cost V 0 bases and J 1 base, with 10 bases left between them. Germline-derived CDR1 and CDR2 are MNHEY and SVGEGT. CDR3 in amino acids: CASSYSPAFSYEQYF. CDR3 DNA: TGTGCCAGCAGTTACTCCCCAGCGTTTTCCTACGAGCAGTACTTC.

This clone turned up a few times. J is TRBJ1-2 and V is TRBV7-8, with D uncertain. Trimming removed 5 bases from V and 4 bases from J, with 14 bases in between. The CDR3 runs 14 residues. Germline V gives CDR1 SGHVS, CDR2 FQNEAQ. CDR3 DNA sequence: TGTGCCAGCAGCCCCCTCCGGAGTCCCTATGGCTACACCTTC. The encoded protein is CASSPLRSPYGYTF.

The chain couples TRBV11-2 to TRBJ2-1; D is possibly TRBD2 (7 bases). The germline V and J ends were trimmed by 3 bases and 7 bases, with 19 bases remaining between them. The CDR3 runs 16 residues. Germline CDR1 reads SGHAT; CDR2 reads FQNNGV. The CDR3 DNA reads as TGTGCCAGCAGCTTTTGGGGGGGCTTGAAAGAGAATGAGCAGTTCTTC. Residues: CASSFWGGLKENEQFF.

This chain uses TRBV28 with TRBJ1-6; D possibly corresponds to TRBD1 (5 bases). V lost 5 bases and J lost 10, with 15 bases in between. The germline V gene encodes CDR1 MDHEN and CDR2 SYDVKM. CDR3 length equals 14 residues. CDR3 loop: CASSTDGGWSPLHF. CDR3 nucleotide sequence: TGTGCCAGCAGTACTGACGGGGGTTGGTCACCCCTCCACTTT.

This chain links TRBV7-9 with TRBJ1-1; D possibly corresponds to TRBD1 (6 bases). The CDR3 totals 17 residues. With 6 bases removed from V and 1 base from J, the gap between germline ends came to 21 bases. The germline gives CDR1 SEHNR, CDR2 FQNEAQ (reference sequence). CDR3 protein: CASRGAPGARRNTEAFF. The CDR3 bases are TGTGCCAGCAGAGGCGCCCCAGGGGCTAGGAGGAACACTGAAGCTTTCTTT.

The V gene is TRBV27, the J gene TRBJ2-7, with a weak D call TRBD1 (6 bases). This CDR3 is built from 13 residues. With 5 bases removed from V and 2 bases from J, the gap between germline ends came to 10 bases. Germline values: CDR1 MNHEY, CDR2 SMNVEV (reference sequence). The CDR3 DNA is TGTGCCAGCAGTAGGTCAGGGGCCTACGAGCAGTACTTC. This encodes CASSRSGAYEQYF.

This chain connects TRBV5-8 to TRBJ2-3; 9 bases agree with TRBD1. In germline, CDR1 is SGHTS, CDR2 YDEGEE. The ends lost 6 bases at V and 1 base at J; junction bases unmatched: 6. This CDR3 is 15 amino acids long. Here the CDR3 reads CASKITGGGTDTQYF. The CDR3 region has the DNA TGTGCCAGCAAAATCACAGGGGGCGGCACAGATACGCAGTATTTT.

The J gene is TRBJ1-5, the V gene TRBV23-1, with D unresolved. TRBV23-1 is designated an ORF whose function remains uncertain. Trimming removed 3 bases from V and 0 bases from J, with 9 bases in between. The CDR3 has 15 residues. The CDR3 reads CASSQGSFSNQPQHF. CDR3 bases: TGCGCCAGCAGTCAGGGCAGCTTTAGCAATCAGCCCCAGCATTTT.

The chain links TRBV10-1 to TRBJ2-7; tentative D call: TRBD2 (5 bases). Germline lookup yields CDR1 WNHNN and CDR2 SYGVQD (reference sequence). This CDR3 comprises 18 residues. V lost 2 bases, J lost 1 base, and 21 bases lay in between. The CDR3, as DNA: TGCGCCAGCAGTGAGGCCCCCCACTCTAGCTTTCCGTCCTACGAGCAGTACTTC. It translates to CASSEAPHSSFPSYEQYF.

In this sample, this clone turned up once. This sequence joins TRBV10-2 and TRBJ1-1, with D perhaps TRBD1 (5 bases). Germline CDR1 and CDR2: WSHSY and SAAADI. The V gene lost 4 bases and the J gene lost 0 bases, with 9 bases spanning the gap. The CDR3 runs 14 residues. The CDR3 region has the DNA TGCGCCAGCAGTGTTGGGGGGATGAACACTGAAGCTTTCTTT. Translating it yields CASSVGGMNTEAFF.

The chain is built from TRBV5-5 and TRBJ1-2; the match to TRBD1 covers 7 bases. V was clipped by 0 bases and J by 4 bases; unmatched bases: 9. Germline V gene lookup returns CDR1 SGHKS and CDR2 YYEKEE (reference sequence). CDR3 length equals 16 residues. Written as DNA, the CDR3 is TGTGCCAGCAGCTTGGGACAGGGATCATCGAGCTATGGCTACACCTTC. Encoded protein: CASSLGQGSSSYGYTF.

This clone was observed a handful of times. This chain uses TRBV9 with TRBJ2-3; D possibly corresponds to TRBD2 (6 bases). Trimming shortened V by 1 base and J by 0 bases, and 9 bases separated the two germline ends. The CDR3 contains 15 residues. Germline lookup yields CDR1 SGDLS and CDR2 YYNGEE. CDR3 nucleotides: TGTGCCAGCAGCGTAACCGGGACTAGCACAGATACGCAGTATTTT. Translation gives CASSVTGTSTDTQYF.

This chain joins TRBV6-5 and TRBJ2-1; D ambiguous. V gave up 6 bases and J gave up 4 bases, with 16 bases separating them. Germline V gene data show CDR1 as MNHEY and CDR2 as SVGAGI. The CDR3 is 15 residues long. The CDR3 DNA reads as TGTGCCAGCAGGGCTGGCCAGGTCAATTACAATGAGCAGTTCTTC. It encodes CASRAGQVNYNEQFF.